Following are 32 T cell receptor beta chains from one sample sequenced in a study of tumor-infiltrating lymphocytes in primary liver carcinoma. With a constant-region primer, TCR beta cDNA was made from 450 to 550 ng of total RNA. Sequencing libraries for TCR beta derived from three nested multiplex PCR rounds that used slightly modified ARM-PCR. Rounds one and two of PCR, each of 10 cycles, were primed with TRBV1-TRBV30 forward primers and a C-beta reverse primer. TCRdb re-called the multiplex PCR reads through MiXCR, storing one row per CDR3 protein. The table includes about 180,000 distinct CDR3 sequences, about 60% detected once. For blood RNA, unsorted whole blood served as the source, and germline DNA was extracted too. Sequencing was done on a sample of peripheral blood. These receptors were collected from a man in his forties with primary liver carcinoma and hepatitis B virus infection.

Of note for this clonotype: Mismatch with germline at one junction end may stem from a read error. The rearrangement joins TRBV11-2 to TRBJ1-2, with 7 positions matching TRBD1. From germline, CDR1 is SGHAT and CDR2 FQNNGV. The CDR3 is made up of 15 amino acids. The CDR3 nucleotides read TGTGCCAGCAGCTTCACAGGGGTGGAAAACTATGACTACACCTTC. It codes for CASSFTGVENYDYTF.

The rearrangement links TRBV2 to TRBJ2-1; the match to TRBD2 covers 8 bases. The J segment lost 8 bases and the V segment lost 11 bases, leaving 14 bases of the junction unmatched. The V gene's germline CDR1 is SNHLY and CDR2 FYNNEI. This CDR3 is built from 14 residues. CDR3 nucleotides: TGTGCCTACGACGGACTAGCCGGGGGCCATGAGCAGTTCTTC. Its protein product is CAYDGLAGGHEQFF.

This clonotype was observed a handful of times. The V and J genes are TRBV12-5 and TRBJ2-2; a weak D match, TRBD2 (5 bases). This CDR3 region has 14 residues. Germline loops: CDR1 LGHNT, CDR2 FRNRAP. V was shortened by 9 bases and J by 7 bases, with 18 bases between the two germline ends. The CDR3 loop is CASSLDDAGGELFF. Here the CDR3 DNA reads TGTGCTAGCTCCTTGGACGATGCGGGCGGGGAGCTGTTTTTT.

This clonotype showed up just once. An end of the junction differs from the germline gene, which may be a read error. The J gene is TRBJ2-1, the V gene TRBV11-2, with TRBD2 identical over 7 bases. CDR3 size: 15 residues. The V gene's germline CDR1 is SGHAT and CDR2 FQNNGV. CDR3 region: CASSLAARETDEHFF. CDR3 sequence (DNA): TGTGCCAGCAGCTTAGCAGCGCGGGAGACTGATGAGCACTTCTTC. Filled out from reference TRBV11-2 and TRBJ2-1, the complete variable domain reads EAGVAQSPRYKIIEKRQSVAFWCNPISGHATLYWYQQILGQGPKLLIQFQNNGVVDDSQLPKDRFSAERLKGVDSTLKIQPAKLEDSAVYLCASSLAARETDEHFFGPGTRLTVL.

This clonotype was counted many times. J is TRBJ2-7 and V is TRBV11-1; TRBD1 matches at 8 bases. The V segment lost 0 bases and the J segment 1 base; nucleotides outside the gene matches: 8. This CDR3 contains 17 residues. Germline CDR1 reads SGHAT; CDR2 reads FQDESV (reference sequence). As DNA, the CDR3 is TGTGCCAGCAGCTTAGCGCGGCAGGGGGCGTTATCCTACGAGCAGTACTTC. It yields the protein CASSLARQGALSYEQYF.

There are a few counts of this clonotype. The chain is built from TRBV4-2 and TRBJ2-1; the match to TRBD1 covers 9 bases. Looked up from germline, CDR1 is LGHNA and CDR2 is YNFKEQ. J gave up 8 bases and V 4 bases, and 6 bases lay outside the gene matches. The CDR3 runs to 14 residues. CDR3 residues: CASSPRDREDEQFF. CDR3 nucleotides: TGTGCCAGCAGCCCCCGGGACAGGGAAGATGAGCAGTTCTTC.

This clonotype was observed a handful of times. V gene TRBV6-5 combines with J gene TRBJ1-5; no reliable D call. Between the trimmed V and J ends, which lost 0 bases and 0 bases, there was a span of 6 bases. The CDR3 is made up of 15 amino acids. CDR1 is MNHEY and CDR2 is SVGAGI in the germline V gene. This CDR3 reads CASSYSTNSNQPQHF. The CDR3 DNA is TGTGCCAGCAGTTACTCGACAAATAGCAATCAGCCCCAGCATTTT.

V usage is TRBV6-2 or TRBV6-3 and J usage is TRBJ1-2; 7 bases line up with TRBD1. This CDR3 contains 15 residues. Germline V CDR1 and CDR2: MNHEY, SVGEGT. V was pared by 5 bases and J by 5 bases, with 11 bases of the junction left unmatched. The CDR3: CASSDDPGQTYGYTF. As DNA, the CDR3 is TGTGCCAGCAGTGATGATCCGGGACAGACTTATGGCTACACCTTC.

As to this clonotype: At one end the junction does not follow the germline gene, possibly because of a read error. CDR3 protein: CTSSYSLPGSYNEQFF. CDR3 coding DNA: TGTACCAGCAGTTACTCCCTACCAGGGTCCTACAATGAGCAGTTCTTC. The chain links TRBV6-5 to TRBJ2-1; tentatively, D is TRBD1 (5 bases). The CDR3 covers 16 residues. Germline loops: CDR1 MNHEY, CDR2 SVGAGI.

In the case of this clonotype: Being one base from a much bigger clone, this may be a read error. This chain connects TRBV29-1 to TRBJ1-1; no definite D call. This CDR3 has 13 residues. The V end lost 2 bases, the J end lost 4 bases, and 11 bases lay between the germline ends. Per the germline V gene, CDR1 is SQVTM and CDR2 is ANQGSEA. This CDR3 reads CSVERREGTEAFF. CDR3 coding DNA: TGCAGCGTTGAAAGGAGGGAGGGCACTGAAGCTTTCTTT.

At least ten counts were recorded for this clonotype. The chain combines TRBV6-5 with TRBJ2-7; no clear D gene. Germline CDR1 MNHEY, CDR2 SVGAGI. Trimming cost V 0 bases and J 2 bases, with 8 bases left between them. The CDR3 length is 14 residues. The CDR3 DNA is TGTGCCAGCAGTTACTCGCCAGGAGCCTACGAGCAGTACTTC. Translation gives CASSYSPGAYEQYF.

Concerning this clonotype itself: A single base separates this from a much larger clone, so it may be a read error. The chain couples TRBV11-2 to TRBJ2-7; maybe TRBD1 (5 bases). The length of the CDR3 is 14 residues. From germline, CDR1 is SGHAT and CDR2 FQNNGV. The CDR3 DNA follows: TGTACCAGCAGCTCTAACAGGAACTCCTACGAGCAGTACTTC. Translation gives CTSSSNRNSYEQYF.

J is TRBJ1-2 and V is TRBV4-1; 7 bases are a match to TRBD1. This CDR3 is 14 amino acids long. Germline lookup yields CDR1 MGHRA and CDR2 YSYEKL. V lost 5 bases and J lost 3; bases outside the gene matches: 6. The CDR3 nucleotides are TGCGCCAGCAGCTTGTCGACAGGGCACTATGGCTACACCTTC. Translation gives CASSLSTGHYGYTF.

This clonotype has just a few counts. The chain uses TRBV29-1 and TRBJ2-5, with TRBD1 identical over 9 bases. V was clipped by 7 bases and J by 4 bases; unmatched bases: 7. The CDR3 runs to 13 residues. The germline V gene has CDR1 SQVTM and CDR2 ANQGSEA. CDR3 DNA sequence: TGCAGCGCGTCGGACAGGGGTGGAGAGACCCAGTACTTC. Protein: CSASDRGGETQYF.

Comments on this clonotype: A much larger clone differs by one base, so this may be a read error. J is TRBJ2-7 and V is TRBV12-3 or TRBV12-4; TRBD2 matches at 13 bases. The CDR3 has 14 residues. The CDR3 DNA reads as TGTGCCTGCAGCACTAGCGGGAGGGCCGGTGAGCAGTACTTC. Encoded protein: CACSTSGRAGEQYF.

This clonotype has ten or more counts. The V and J genes are TRBV29-1 and TRBJ2-7; 9 positions agree with TRBD1. Germline V CDR1 and CDR2: SQVTM, ANQGSEA. This CDR3 is 13 amino acids long. With 7 bases clipped from V and 6 bases from J, the junction kept 10 bases outside the gene matches. The CDR3 coding sequence is TGCAGCGCCTTGGGGACAGGGTCCGGCGAGCAGTACTTC. Translated: CSALGTGSGEQYF.

A few counts support this clonotype. One base away lies a much larger clone, so this may be a sequencing read error. CDR3 sequence: CASSLDGQGTETEAFF. CDR3 in DNA: TGTGCCAGCAGCTTAGATGGGCAGGGGACAGAGACTGAAGCTTTCTTT. The chain joins TRBV11-2 to TRBJ1-1; TRBD1 matches at 7 bases. The CDR3 contains 16 residues. V dropped 0 bases and J dropped 5; count of bases not matched to a gene: 9. In germline, CDR1 is SGHAT, CDR2 FQNNGV.

This clonotype was found many times. J is TRBJ1-1 and V is TRBV14; no clear D gene. Deletions cut 4 bases from V and 0 bases from J, with 6 bases between. This CDR3 comprises 13 residues. Looked up from germline, CDR1 is SGHDN and CDR2 is FVKESK. The CDR3 DNA follows: TGTGCCAGCAGCCGGATACTGAACACTGAAGCTTTCTTT. Translating gives CASSRILNTEAFF. Variable domain in full (rest from reference TRBV14 and TRBJ1-1): EAGVTQFPSHSVIEKGQTVTLRCDPISGHDNLYWYRRVMGKEIKFLLHFVKESKQDESGMPNNRFLAERTGGTYSTLKVQPAELEDSGVYFCASSRILNTEAFFGQGTRLTVV.

This clonotype came up many times. The chain couples TRBV11-2 to TRBJ1-2, with 7 nucleotides matching TRBD1. The trim removed 5 bases at V and 8 bases at J, leaving 8 bases unmatched. Germline loops: CDR1 SGHAT, CDR2 FQNNGV. This CDR3 is 13 amino acids long. CDR3 residues: CASSLTGPGGYTF. CDR3 coding DNA: TGTGCCAGCAGCCTGACAGGGCCGGGCGGCTACACCTTC.

This clonotype has just one count. A read error may account for a junction end that differs from germline. V is TRBV11-2 and J is TRBJ2-5; TRBD1 might be the D (5 bases). Germline-derived CDR1 and CDR2 are SGHAT and FQNNGV. The CDR3 covers 13 residues. This CDR3 reads CANSLDSQETQYF. For the CDR3, the DNA is TGCGCCAACAGCTTAGACAGCCAAGAGACCCAGTACTTC. Full variable domain (rest looked up from reference TRBV11-2 and TRBJ2-5): EAGVAQSPRYKIIEKRQSVAFWCNPISGHATLYWYQQILGQGPKLLIQFQNNGVVDDSQLPKDRFSAERLKGVDSTLKIQPAKLEDSAVYLCANSLDSQETQYFGPGTRLLVL.

The chain uses TRBV11-2 and TRBJ2-7; 7 positions agree with TRBD1. The CDR3 contains 17 residues. Germline values: CDR1 SGHAT, CDR2 FQNNGV. The CDR3 bases are TGTGCAAGCTTCGGTTGGGCCTCGGACAGGACGAAGTACGAGCAGTACTTC. Amino acids: CASFGWASDRTKYEQYF.

In regard to this clonotype: The conserved closing phenylalanine or tryptophan is absent in this CDR3, likely reflecting a read error. The chain combines TRBV11-2 with TRBJ1-1; D perhaps matches TRBD1 (5 bases). The CDR3 runs 13 residues. Germline V gives CDR1 SGHAT, CDR2 FQNNGV. The CDR3 protein is CANSLDRNIEAFL. CDR3 bases: TGTGCCAACAGCCTAGACAGAAACATTGAAGCTTTCTTA.

As for this clonotype: Given the absence of the conserved phenylalanine or tryptophan at the CDR3 end, a read error is likely. This chain connects TRBV6-5 to TRBJ1-2; D remains unclear. This CDR3 is built from 13 residues. Trimming took 6 bases from V and 2 from J, leaving 10 bases between them. CDR1 and CDR2 from the germline V gene are MNHEY and SVGAGI. In DNA, the CDR3 is TGTGCCAGCAGCCCCGGACTGAACTATGGCTACACCCTC. It specifies CASSPGLNYGYTL.

The chain is built from TRBV12-3 or TRBV12-4 and TRBJ2-3; TRBD1 is a possible D gene (6 bases). Trimming cost V 5 bases and J 6 bases, with 15 bases left between them. This CDR3 is built from 14 residues. Here the CDR3 reads CASSGGPGEDTQYF. In nucleotides, the CDR3 is TGTGCCAGCAGTGGGGGCCCTGGGGAGGATACGCAGTATTTT.

This clonotype was counted many times. The V call is TRBV29-1, the J call TRBJ2-3; 8 positions agree with TRBD1. The CDR3 loop spans 13 amino acids. Germline trimming cut 5 bases from V and 8 bases from J; bases unmatched to any gene: 9. Germline CDR1 SQVTM, CDR2 ANQGSEA. This CDR3 is CSVNRDRLGTQYF. The CDR3 DNA sequence: TGCAGCGTTAACCGGGACAGGCTCGGTACGCAGTATTTT.

V is TRBV7-8 and J is TRBJ2-3; 11 bases line up with TRBD2. Germline trimming cut 6 bases from V and 2 bases from J; bases unmatched to any gene: 4. This CDR3 is 15 amino acids long. Germline-derived CDR1 and CDR2 are SGHVS and FQNEAQ. The CDR3 DNA sequence: TGTGCCAGCAGGGGACTAGCGGTACCCACAGATACGCAGTATTTT. Protein sequence: CASRGLAVPTDTQYF.

As for this clonotype: The germline gene is not matched at one end of the junction; a read error may be the cause. V is TRBV11-3 and J is TRBJ2-3; D possibly corresponds to TRBD2 (5 bases). CDR3 length: 14 amino acids. Germline V gene lookup returns CDR1 SGHNT and CDR2 YENEEA. CDR3 coding DNA: TGTCCCAGCAGTATGGGCGAGGGATCAGATATGCAGTATTTT. It encodes CPSSMGEGSDMQYF.

The J gene is TRBJ2-3, the V gene TRBV30, with 9 bases identical to TRBD2. The ends lost 3 bases at V and 3 bases at J; junction bases unmatched: 4. The CDR3 is 14 residues long. The germline gives CDR1 GTSNPN, CDR2 SVGIG (reference sequence). The CDR3 DNA follows: TGTGCCTGGAGGATAGCGGGAGATACAGATACGCAGTATTTT. As protein: CAWRIAGDTDTQYF.

The V and J genes are TRBV5-5 and TRBJ2-7, with D tentatively TRBD1 (5 bases). V lost 5 bases, J lost 6 bases, and 24 bases lay in between. This CDR3 is 16 amino acids long. Germline CDR1 SGHKS, CDR2 YYEKEE (reference sequence). The CDR3 DNA reads as TGTGCCAGCAGTCGGAGAGGAACGGGTAGGGGTGCCGAGCAGTACTTC. Translated, it gives CASSRRGTGRGAEQYF.

The genes are TRBV12-3 or TRBV12-4 and TRBJ2-3; maybe TRBD2 (6 bases). Between the trimmed V and J ends, which lost 5 bases and 6 bases, there was a span of 15 bases. The length of the CDR3 is 14 residues. In DNA form, the CDR3 reads TGTGCCAGCAGTGCCGGAGGGGCATCGGATACGCAGTATTTT. It codes for CASSAGGASDTQYF.

On this clonotype itself: One end of the junction does not line up with germline, which may come from a read error. The genes are TRBV28 and TRBJ1-2, with no clear D. This CDR3 is built from 12 residues. CDR1 MDHEN and CDR2 SYDVKM come from the germline V gene. The DNA for the CDR3 is TGTGCCAGCAGTTTTGAAAGCTATGGCCACACCTTC. Protein sequence: CASSFESYGHTF.

The rearrangement links TRBV7-9 to TRBJ2-1, with a possible D match to TRBD2 (5 bases). Between the trimmed V and J ends, which lost 1 base and 15 bases, there was a span of 10 bases. The CDR3 is 11 residues long. Germline assignment: CDR1 SEHNR and CDR2 FQNEAQ (reference sequence). This chain's CDR3 is CASSLDRSGFF. The CDR3 DNA is TGTGCCAGCAGCTTAGACCGAAGCGGGTTCTTC.